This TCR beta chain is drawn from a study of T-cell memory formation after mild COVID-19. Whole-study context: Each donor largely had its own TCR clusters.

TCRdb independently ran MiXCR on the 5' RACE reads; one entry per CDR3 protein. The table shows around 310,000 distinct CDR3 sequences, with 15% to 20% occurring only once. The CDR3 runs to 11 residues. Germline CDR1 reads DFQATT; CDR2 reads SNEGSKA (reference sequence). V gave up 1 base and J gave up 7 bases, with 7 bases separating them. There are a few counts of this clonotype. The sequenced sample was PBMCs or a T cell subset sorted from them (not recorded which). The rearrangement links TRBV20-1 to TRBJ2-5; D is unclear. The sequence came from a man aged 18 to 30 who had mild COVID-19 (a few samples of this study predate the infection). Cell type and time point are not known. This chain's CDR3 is CSARVGATQYF. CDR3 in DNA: TGCAGTGCTAGAGTCGGTGCGACCCAGTACTTC.